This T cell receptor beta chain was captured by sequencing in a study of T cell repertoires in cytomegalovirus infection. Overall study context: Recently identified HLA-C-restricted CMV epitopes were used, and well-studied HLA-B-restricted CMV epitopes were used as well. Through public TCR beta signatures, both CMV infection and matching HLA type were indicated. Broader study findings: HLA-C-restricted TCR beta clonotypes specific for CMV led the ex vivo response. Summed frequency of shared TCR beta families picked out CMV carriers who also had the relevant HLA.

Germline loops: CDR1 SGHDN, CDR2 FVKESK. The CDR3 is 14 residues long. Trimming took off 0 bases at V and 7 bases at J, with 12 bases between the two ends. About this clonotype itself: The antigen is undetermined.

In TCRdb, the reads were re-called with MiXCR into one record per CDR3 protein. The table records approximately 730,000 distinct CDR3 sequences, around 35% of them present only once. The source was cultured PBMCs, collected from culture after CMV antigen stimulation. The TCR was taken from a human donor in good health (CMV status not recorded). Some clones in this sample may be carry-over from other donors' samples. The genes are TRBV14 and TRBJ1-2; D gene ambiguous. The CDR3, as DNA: TGTGCCAGCAGCCAAGACCCCGGCCGGGCTGGCTACACCTTC. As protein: CASSQDPGRAGYTF.